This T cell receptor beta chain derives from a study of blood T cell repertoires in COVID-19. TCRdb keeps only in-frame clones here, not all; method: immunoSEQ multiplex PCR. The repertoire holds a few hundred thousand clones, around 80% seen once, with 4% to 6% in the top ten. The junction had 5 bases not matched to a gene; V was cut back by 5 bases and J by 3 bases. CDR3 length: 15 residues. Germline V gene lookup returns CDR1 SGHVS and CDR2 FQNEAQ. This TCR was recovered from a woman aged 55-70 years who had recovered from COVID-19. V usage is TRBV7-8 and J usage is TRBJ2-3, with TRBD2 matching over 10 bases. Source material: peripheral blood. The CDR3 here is CASSPAGGVTDTQYF. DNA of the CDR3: TGTGCCAGCAGCCCAGCGGGGGGGGTAACAGATACGCAGTATTTT.